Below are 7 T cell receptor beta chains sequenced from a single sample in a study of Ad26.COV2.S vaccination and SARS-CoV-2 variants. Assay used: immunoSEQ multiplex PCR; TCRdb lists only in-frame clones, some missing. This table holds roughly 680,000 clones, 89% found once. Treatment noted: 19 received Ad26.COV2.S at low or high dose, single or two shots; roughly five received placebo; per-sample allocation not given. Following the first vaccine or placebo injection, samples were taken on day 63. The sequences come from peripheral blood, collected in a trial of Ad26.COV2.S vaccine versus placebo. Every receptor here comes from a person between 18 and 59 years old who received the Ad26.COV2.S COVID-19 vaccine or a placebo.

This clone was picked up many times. As DNA, the CDR3 is TGTGCCAGCAGCCTGGAAATGACAGGGCCGGGCTACACCTTC. Translation gives CASSLEMTGPGYTF. The chain joins TRBV5-4 to TRBJ1-2; 7 bases map to TRBD1. CDR3 length: 14 residues. The V segment lost 4 bases and the J segment 8 bases; nucleotides outside the gene matches: 11. The germline CDR1 and CDR2 sequences are SGHNT and YYREEE (reference sequence).

The CDR3 DNA follows: TGTGCCAGCAGCCGAAGCGTCCTGACTAGCGGGAGAGGTGTCACCGGGGAGCTGTTTTTT. This translates into CASSRSVLTSGRGVTGELFF. This sequence joins TRBV3-1 (or the pseudogene TRBV3-2) and TRBJ2-2; 12 bases match TRBD2. CDR3 length equals 20 residues. Germline CDR1 is LGHDT and CDR2 is YNNKEL (reference sequence). V lost 4 bases to trimming and J lost 4 bases; unmatched junction nucleotides: 16.

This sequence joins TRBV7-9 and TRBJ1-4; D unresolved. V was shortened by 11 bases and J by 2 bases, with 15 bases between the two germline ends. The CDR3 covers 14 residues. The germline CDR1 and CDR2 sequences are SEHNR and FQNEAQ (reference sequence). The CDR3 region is CALPRPGTNEKLFF. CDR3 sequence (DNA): TGTGCCCTTCCTCGCCCCGGCACTAATGAAAAACTGTTTTTT.

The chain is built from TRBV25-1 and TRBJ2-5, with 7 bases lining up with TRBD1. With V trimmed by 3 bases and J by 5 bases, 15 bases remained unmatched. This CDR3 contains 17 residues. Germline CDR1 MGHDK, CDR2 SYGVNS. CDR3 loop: CASSDPFGVGGFETQYF. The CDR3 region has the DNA TGTGCCAGCAGTGATCCCTTCGGTGTAGGGGGCTTTGAGACCCAGTACTTC.

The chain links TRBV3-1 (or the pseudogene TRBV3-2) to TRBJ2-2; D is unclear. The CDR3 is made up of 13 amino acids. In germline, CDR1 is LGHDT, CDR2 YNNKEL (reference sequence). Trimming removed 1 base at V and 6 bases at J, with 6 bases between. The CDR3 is CASSQVYSGELFF. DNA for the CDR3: TGTGCCAGCAGCCAAGTCTATTCCGGGGAGCTGTTTTTT.

The CDR3 DNA reads as TGTGCCAGCGAGCGACTAGCGGGGGCCGGGGAGCTGTTTTTT. Its protein product is CASERLAGAGELFF. The chain has TRBV3-1 (or the pseudogene TRBV3-2) and TRBJ2-2; the match to TRBD2 covers 12 bases. Trimming removed 8 bases from V and 6 bases from J; junction bases left unmatched: 4. This CDR3 has 14 residues. From germline, CDR1 is LGHDT and CDR2 YNNKEL (reference sequence).

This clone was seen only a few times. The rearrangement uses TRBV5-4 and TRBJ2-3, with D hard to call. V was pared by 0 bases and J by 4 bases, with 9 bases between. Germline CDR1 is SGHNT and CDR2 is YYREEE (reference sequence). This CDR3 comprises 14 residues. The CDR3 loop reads CASSLGGMSDTQYF. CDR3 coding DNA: TGTGCCAGCAGCTTGGGTGGGATGTCAGATACGCAGTATTTT. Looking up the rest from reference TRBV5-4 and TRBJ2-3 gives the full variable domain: ETGVTQSPTHLIKTRGQQVTLRCSSQSGHNTVSWYQQALGQGPQFIFQYYREEENGRGNFPPRFSGLQFPNYSSELNVNALELDDSALYLCASSLGGMSDTQYFGPGTRLTVL.